The 2 T cell receptor beta chains given below trace back to one sample, sequenced in a study of tissue T cells after allogeneic stem cell transplantation. The table came from immunoSEQ multiplex PCR; TCRdb's copy has only in-frame clones and leaves some out. This table has about 9,500 clones, approximately 64% appearing once. Sequencing used tissue from the ileum, obtained at autopsy. The receptors stem from a woman aged 18 to 55 with breast cancer.

V usage is TRBV30 and J usage is TRBJ2-1; no clear D gene. V was clipped by 3 bases and J by 6 bases, with 9 bases between them. There are 12 residues in the CDR3. Germline loops: CDR1 GTSNPN, CDR2 SVGIG (reference sequence). The CDR3 loop reads CAWRTSSNEQFF. The CDR3 DNA reads TGTGCCTGGAGAACTTCATCCAATGAGCAGTTCTTC. Full variable domain (rest looked up from reference TRBV30 and TRBJ2-1): SQTIHQWPATLVQPVGSPLSLECTVEGTSNPNLYWYRQAAGRGLQLLFYSVGIGQISSEVPQNLSASRPQDRQFILSSKKLLLSDSGFYLCAWRTSSNEQFFGPGTRLTVL.

The V and J genes are TRBV7-3 and TRBJ1-1, with 8 bases that match TRBD1. Germline V gene sequence: CDR1 SGHTA, CDR2 FQGTGA. The CDR3 contains 14 residues. The V gene end was trimmed by 2 bases and the J gene end by 4 bases; junction bases not matched to a gene: 3. For the CDR3, the DNA is TGTGCCAGCAGCTTAGACGGGACAGGCACTGAAGCTTTCTTT. It codes for CASSLDGTGTEAFF.